The 11 T cell receptor beta chains presented below share a single source sample, sequenced in a study of beta chain features in type 1 diabetes. Expressed TCRB transcripts were sequenced after all isolated RNA was converted to cDNA. Some clones are missing from TCRdb's copy, which holds only in-frame ones; the method was immunoSEQ multiplex PCR. Here the sample spans around 140,000 clones, 9% to 10% being singletons. Sequenced material: central memory CD4+ T cells from blood. These receptors were taken from a woman in her thirties or forties in good health.

The chain recombines TRBV5-1 with TRBJ2-2; 9 bases align to TRBD1. This CDR3 is 17 amino acids long. J was trimmed by 3 bases and V by 0 bases; bases with no gene match: 6. CDR1 and CDR2 (germline): SGHRS, YFSETQ. In DNA form, the CDR3 reads TGCGCCAGCAGCTTGGACGGGACAGGGCGGTACACCGGGGAGCTGTTTTTT. Residues: CASSLDGTGRYTGELFF. The whole variable domain, filled in from reference TRBV5-1 and TRBJ2-2, reads KAGVTQTPRYLIKTRGQQVTLSCSPISGHRSVSWYQQTPGQGLQFLFEYFSETQRNKGNFPGRFSGRQFSNSRSEMNVSTLELGDSALYLCASSLDGTGRYTGELFFGEGSRLTVL.

CDR3 in DNA: TGTGCCAGCGAGGTCTCTGGGGCCAACGTCCTGACTTTC. Translated, it gives CASEVSGANVLTF. The V call is TRBV6-1, the J call TRBJ2-6; the D is unclear. V lost 8 bases and J 0 bases, leaving 5 bases between the germline ends. CDR1 and CDR2 from the germline V gene are MNHNS and SASEGT. This CDR3 is built from 13 residues.

This clone was counted only a few times. The genes are TRBV10-1 and TRBJ2-1; D might be TRBD1 (7 bases). This CDR3 contains 15 residues. The germline gives CDR1 WNHNN, CDR2 SYGVQD (reference sequence). V lost 5 bases and J lost 5, with 16 bases in between. The CDR3 spells CASSPDSRGDNEQFF. The CDR3 region has the DNA TGCGCCAGCAGTCCGGACAGCAGGGGGGACAATGAGCAGTTCTTC.

The chain couples TRBV5-6 to TRBJ1-6, with D maybe TRBD1 (6 bases). CDR1 is SGHDT, CDR2 YYEEEE, per germline. The CDR3 consists of 14 residues. Trimming removed 4 bases at V and 7 bases at J, with 12 bases between. The CDR3 protein is CASSITGMNSPLHF. CDR3 nucleotide sequence: TGTGCCAGCAGCATTACAGGGATGAATTCACCCCTCCACTTT.

This clone has a handful of counts. The J gene is TRBJ2-7, the V gene TRBV19, with 12 positions matching TRBD1. Germline V gives CDR1 LNHDA, CDR2 SQIVND (reference sequence). This CDR3 contains 14 residues. With 7 bases clipped from V and 7 bases from J, the junction kept 8 bases outside the gene matches. Written as DNA, the CDR3 is TGTGCCAGTACCTCGGGGGACAGGGGGCTGGAGCAGTACTTC. This codes for CASTSGDRGLEQYF.

V and J are TRBV7-2 and TRBJ1-2, with D perhaps matching TRBD1 (5 bases). This CDR3 has 16 residues. V lost 5 bases and J lost 1, with 17 bases in between. Germline loops: CDR1 SGHTA, CDR2 FQGNSA. The CDR3 here is CASSDGRVSFNYGYTF. In DNA, the CDR3 is TGTGCCAGCAGCGACGGCAGGGTCTCTTTTAACTATGGCTACACCTTC.

This clone was seen more than once but under ten times. This chain uses TRBV4-1 with TRBJ1-2; 9 bases agree with TRBD1. J was trimmed by 14 bases and V by 3 bases; bases with no gene match: 22. CDR1 and CDR2 from the germline V gene are MGHRA and YSYEKL. This CDR3 is 17 amino acids long. The CDR3 bases are TGCGCCAGCAGCCAGCGACTATCTCCGGGACAGGGTCCGTCAGGAACCTTC. Amino acids: CASSQRLSPGQGPSGTF.

The chain has TRBV15 and TRBJ1-2, with D maybe TRBD1 (6 bases). The CDR3 spans 17 residues. Germline-derived CDR1 and CDR2 are LNHNV and YYDKDF (reference sequence). V gave up 5 bases and J gave up 5 bases, with 24 bases separating them. The CDR3 protein is CATSDYRGTGSWYGYTF. The CDR3 DNA reads as TGTGCCACCAGCGACTATCGAGGAACAGGGAGTTGGTATGGCTACACCTTC.

This clone was counted between two and nine times. This rearrangement joins TRBV7-8 to TRBJ2-5, with TRBD2 identical over 12 bases. Unmatched junction bases numbered 12, after V lost 4 bases and J lost 9 bases. The CDR3 spans 16 residues. Germline CDR1 is SGHVS and CDR2 is FQNEAQ. DNA of the CDR3: TGTGCCAGCAGCTCAAAGACTAGCGGGGGTGGTAGGGCCCAGTACTTC. This translates into CASSSKTSGGGRAQYF. Using reference TRBV7-8 and TRBJ2-5 for the parts outside the CDR3, the full variable domain is GAGVSQSPRYKVAKRGQDVALRCDPISGHVSLFWYQQALGQGPEFLTYFQNEAQLDKSGLPSDRFFAERPEGSVSTLKIQRTQQEDSAVYLCASSSKTSGGGRAQYFGPGTRLLVL.

This clone was recorded many times. V gene TRBV4-2 combines with J gene TRBJ2-7, with 9 bases that match TRBD2. Germline CDR1 LGHNA, CDR2 YNFKEQ. The junction had 6 bases not matched to a gene; V was cut back by 0 bases and J by 3 bases. The CDR3 is made up of 16 amino acids. The CDR3 nucleotides are TGTGCCAGCAGCCAAGATCTCGGGACTAGCCGCTACGAGCAGTACTTC. Its translation is CASSQDLGTSRYEQYF.

The chain uses TRBV7-9 and TRBJ2-2; the match to TRBD1 covers 10 bases. The germline V gene encodes CDR1 SEHNR and CDR2 FQNEAQ (reference sequence). J lost 6 bases, V lost 5 bases, and 3 bases had no gene match. The CDR3 runs to 14 residues. The CDR3 region is CASSPGQGAGELFF. CDR3 in DNA: TGTGCCAGCAGCCCCGGACAGGGGGCCGGGGAGCTGTTTTTT.